This T cell receptor (beta chain) emerged from a study of blood T cell repertoires in COVID-19. Study in general: Sites in the United States, Italy and Spain provided acute and convalescent COVID-19 samples. Nucleic acid was either cDNA or gDNA, and it came from T cells, B-cell-depleted T cells, or PBMCs.

Authors' methods: The authors estimated nucleated cell counts from reference gene primer amplification. Measured with immunoSEQ multiplex PCR; TCRdb has only the in-frame clones, and not every one. V, J and clone size are taken as reported in that table, and D and trimming were inferred from the DNA itself. The sample has almost 35,000 clones, more than 90% seen once. The CDR3 extends over 14 amino acids. The germline CDR1 and CDR2 sequences are SGHTA and FQGNSA. Germline trimming cut 6 bases from V and 2 bases from J; bases unmatched to any gene: 3. Sequences were obtained from peripheral blood. This receptor was identified in a man in his sixties with active or convalescent COVID-19. The chain couples TRBV7-2 to TRBJ1-5, with 8 bases lining up with TRBD1. CDR3 nucleotides: TGTGCCAGCAGTAACAGGGGGGGCAATCAGCCCCAGCATTTT. It translates to CASSNRGGNQPQHF.